This T cell receptor beta chain was captured in a study of blood T cell repertoires in COVID-19 (TCRdb year 2020). Study-level background: Collaborator samples came from the United States, Italy and Spain and covered acute and convalescent phases of COVID-19. The material from the prospective study consisted of cDNA or gDNA derived from T cells, B-cell-depleted T cells, or PBMCs. The repertoires were made available in a free public database intended to serve as a resource for research on the immune response to SARS-CoV-2. Where HLA class I and class II types were available, the types were taken from metadata supplied by the sample provider, not from assay-based typing. Deeply sampled blood TCRbeta repertoires from subjects exposed to, actively infected with, or recovered from COVID-19 were included in the dataset. Samples were obtained from the ongoing ImmuneRACE study (first 160 participants) and from some 1,300 subjects provided by 6 global collaborators. The sample metadata nearly always contained a de-identified subject ID, COVID-19 status, age in years and sex. The investigation overall reported the following: The amount of clinical and demographic metadata varied by source and participant and was provided uncurated.

The trim is 2 bases for V and 0 bases for J, with a gap of 13 bases between the germline ends. The germline V gene encodes CDR1 KGHSH and CDR2 LQKENI. The CDR3 runs 17 amino acids, cysteine and phenylalanine included. The only DNA kept is the CDR3, 51 bases in frame from the first base. TCRbeta CDR3 regions were amplified from genomic DNA using the immunoSEQ Assay, a bias-controlled multiplex PCR. Per the original workflow: The number of nucleated cells in each sample was estimated by amplification of reference gene primers within the assay. To quantify the absolute abundance of each unique TCRbeta CDR3 rearrangement, sequence reads were collapsed and filtered. Productive Simpson clonality was computed per sample as the square root of Simpson's diversity index over productive rearrangements. The immuneACCESS repertoire file appears here via TCRdb, limited to in-frame rearrangements. These files lack a portion of the clones; in checked studies, under half of the deficit traces to unresolved V genes, and the cause of the others is not known. That table furnishes V, J and clone size, whereas the DNA furnished D and trimming. Recorded for this sample are around 300,000 clones; 75% to 90% of them occurred a single time. The top ten clones comprise 2.5% to 3% of the sample.

On this clone itself: Its binding antigen is unknown. One base away there is no much larger clone; base qualities are not given.

Each collaborating institution followed its own protocols to collect whole blood in K2EDTA tubes. For TCRbeta analysis, collaborators shipped samples in one of three forms: frozen whole blood, isolated PBMCs, or DNA extracted from either of those sample types. The chain couples TRBV18 to TRBJ1-4; TRBD1 is a weak D gene call, 5 bases matching. Sequenced: peripheral blood. The TCR sequence derives from a woman in her thirties with active or convalescent COVID-19. The sequenced DNA is TGTGCCAGCTCACCATTTCAGGGTACCGCAACTAATGAAAAACTGTTTTTT. This codes for CASSPFQGTATNEKLFF.